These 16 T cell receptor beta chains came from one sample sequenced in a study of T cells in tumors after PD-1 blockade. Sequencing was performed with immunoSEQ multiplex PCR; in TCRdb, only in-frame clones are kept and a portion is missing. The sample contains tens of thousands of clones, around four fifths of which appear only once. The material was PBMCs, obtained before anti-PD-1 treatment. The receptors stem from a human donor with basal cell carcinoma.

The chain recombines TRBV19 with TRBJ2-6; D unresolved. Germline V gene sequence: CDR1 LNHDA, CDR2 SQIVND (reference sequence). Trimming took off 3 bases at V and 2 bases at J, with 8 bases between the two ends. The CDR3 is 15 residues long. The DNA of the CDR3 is TGTGCCAGTAGTATGGGTGGAGCTGGGGCCAACGTCCTGACTTTC. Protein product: CASSMGGAGANVLTF.

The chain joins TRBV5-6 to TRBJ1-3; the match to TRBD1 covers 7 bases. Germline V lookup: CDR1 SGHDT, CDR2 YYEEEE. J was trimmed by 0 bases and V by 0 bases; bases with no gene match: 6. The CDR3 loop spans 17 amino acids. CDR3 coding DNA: TGTGCCAGCAGCTTGGGCGGACAGGCCTACTCTGGAAACACCATATATTTT. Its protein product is CASSLGGQAYSGNTIYF.

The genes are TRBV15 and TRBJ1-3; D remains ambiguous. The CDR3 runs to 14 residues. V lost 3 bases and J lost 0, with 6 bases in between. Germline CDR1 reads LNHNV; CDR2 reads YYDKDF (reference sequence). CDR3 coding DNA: TGTGCCACCAGCAGCCCTCTCTCTGGAAACACCATATATTTT. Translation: CATSSPLSGNTIYF.

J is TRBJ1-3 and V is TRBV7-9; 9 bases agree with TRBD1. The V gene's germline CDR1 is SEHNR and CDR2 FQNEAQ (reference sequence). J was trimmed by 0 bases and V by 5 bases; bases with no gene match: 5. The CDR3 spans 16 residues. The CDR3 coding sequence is TGTGCCAGCAGCCCCTGGACAGGGGACTCTGGAAACACCATATATTTT. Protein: CASSPWTGDSGNTIYF.

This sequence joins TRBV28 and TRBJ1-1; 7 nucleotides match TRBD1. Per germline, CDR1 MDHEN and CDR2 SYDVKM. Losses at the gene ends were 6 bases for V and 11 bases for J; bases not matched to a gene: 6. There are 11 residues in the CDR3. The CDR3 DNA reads TGTGCCAGCAGGTATGACAGGGATGCTTTCTTT. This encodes CASRYDRDAFF.

CDR3 sequence: CASSEMQILAYNSPLHF. The CDR3 nucleotides read TGTGCCAGCAGTGAAATGCAGATACTGGCCTATAATTCACCCCTCCACTTT. V and J are TRBV27 and TRBJ1-6; no clear D gene. Germline lookup yields CDR1 MNHEY and CDR2 SMNVEV (reference sequence). This CDR3 is 17 amino acids long. Between the trimmed V and J ends, which lost 5 bases and 2 bases, there was a span of 16 bases.

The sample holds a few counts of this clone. CDR3 in amino acids: CASSPLDEQFF. DNA for the CDR3: TGTGCCAGCAGTCCCCTCGATGAGCAGTTCTTC. This chain connects TRBV12-3 or TRBV12-4 to TRBJ2-1; D is undetermined. The CDR3 is made up of 11 amino acids. Trimming stripped 5 bases from V and 8 bases from J, with 7 bases between.

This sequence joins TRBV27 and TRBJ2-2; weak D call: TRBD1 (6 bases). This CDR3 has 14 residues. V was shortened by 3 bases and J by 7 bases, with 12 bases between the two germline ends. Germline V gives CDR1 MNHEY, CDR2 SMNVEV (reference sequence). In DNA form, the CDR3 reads TGTGCCAGCAGTTTGGCAGGGGTTAGCGGGGAGCTGTTTTTT. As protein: CASSLAGVSGELFF.

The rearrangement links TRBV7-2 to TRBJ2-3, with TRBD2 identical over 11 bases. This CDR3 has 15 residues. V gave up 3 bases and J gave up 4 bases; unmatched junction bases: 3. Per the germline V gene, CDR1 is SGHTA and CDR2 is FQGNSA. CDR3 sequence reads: CASSLFSGGADTQYF. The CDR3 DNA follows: TGTGCCAGCAGCTTGTTTAGCGGGGGGGCAGATACGCAGTATTTT.

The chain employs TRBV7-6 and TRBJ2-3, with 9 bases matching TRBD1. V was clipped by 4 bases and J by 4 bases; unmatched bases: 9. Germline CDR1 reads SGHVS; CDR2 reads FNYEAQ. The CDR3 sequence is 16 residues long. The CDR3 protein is CASSSRMDRGSDTQYF. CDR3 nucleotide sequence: TGTGCCAGCAGCTCGCGCATGGACAGGGGTTCAGATACGCAGTATTTT.

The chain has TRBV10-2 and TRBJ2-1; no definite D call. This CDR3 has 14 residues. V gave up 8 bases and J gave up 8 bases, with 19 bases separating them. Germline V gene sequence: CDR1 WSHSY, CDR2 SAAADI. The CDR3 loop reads CASQGQAAYHEQFF. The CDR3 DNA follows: TGCGCCAGCCAAGGGCAGGCAGCTTACCATGAGCAGTTCTTC.

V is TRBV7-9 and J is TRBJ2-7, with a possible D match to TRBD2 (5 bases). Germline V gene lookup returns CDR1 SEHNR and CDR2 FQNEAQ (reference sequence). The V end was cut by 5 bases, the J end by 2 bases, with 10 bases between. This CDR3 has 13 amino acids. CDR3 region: CASSEAGTYEQYF. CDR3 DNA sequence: TGTGCCAGCAGCGAGGCGGGCACCTACGAGCAGTACTTC.

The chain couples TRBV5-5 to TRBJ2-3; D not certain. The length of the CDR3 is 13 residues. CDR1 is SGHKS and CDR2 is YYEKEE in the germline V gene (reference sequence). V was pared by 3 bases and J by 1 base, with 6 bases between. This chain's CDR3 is CASSSAGTDTQYF. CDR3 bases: TGTGCCAGCAGCTCTGCGGGCACAGATACGCAGTATTTT.

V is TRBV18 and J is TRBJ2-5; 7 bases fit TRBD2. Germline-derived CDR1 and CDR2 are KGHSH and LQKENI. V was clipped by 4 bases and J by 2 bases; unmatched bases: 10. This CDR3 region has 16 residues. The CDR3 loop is CASSRPTSAQQETQYF. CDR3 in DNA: TGTGCCAGCTCACGCCCCACTAGCGCCCAACAAGAGACCCAGTACTTC.

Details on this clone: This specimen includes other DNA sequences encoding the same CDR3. CDR3 amino acids: CPRSYGGAGEGSSYNEQFF. The CDR3 DNA reads as TGTCCCCGCAGTTACGGGGGGGCGGGGGAGGGGAGCTCCTACAATGAGCAGTTCTTC. The V and J genes are TRBV2 and TRBJ2-1; 8 nucleotides agree with TRBD2. The CDR3 has 19 residues. Germline V CDR1 and CDR2: SNHLY, FYNNEI. Supplemented by reference TRBV2 and TRBJ2-1, the full variable domain reads EPEVTQTPSHQVTQMGQEVILRCVPISNHLYFYWYRQILGQKVEFLVSFYNNEISEKSEIFDDQFSVERPDGSNFTLKIRSTKLEDSAMYFCPRSYGGAGEGSSYNEQFFGPGTRLTVL.

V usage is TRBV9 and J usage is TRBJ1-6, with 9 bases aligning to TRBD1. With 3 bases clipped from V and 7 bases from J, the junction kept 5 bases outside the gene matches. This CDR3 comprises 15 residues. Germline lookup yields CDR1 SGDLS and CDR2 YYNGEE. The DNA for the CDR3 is TGTGCCAGCAGCGCGCGGACAGGGGACAATTCACCCCTCCACTTT. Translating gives CASSARTGDNSPLHF.